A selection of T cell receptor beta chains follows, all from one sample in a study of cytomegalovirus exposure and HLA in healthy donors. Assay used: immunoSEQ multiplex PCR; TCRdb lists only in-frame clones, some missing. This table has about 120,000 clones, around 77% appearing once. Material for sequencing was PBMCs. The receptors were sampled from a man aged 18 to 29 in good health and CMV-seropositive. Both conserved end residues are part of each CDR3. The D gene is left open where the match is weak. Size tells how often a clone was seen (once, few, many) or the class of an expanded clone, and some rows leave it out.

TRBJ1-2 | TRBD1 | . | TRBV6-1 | TGTGCCAGCAGACAAACAGGGGAGGATGGCTACACCTTC | CASRQTGEDGYTF
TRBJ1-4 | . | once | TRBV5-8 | TGTGCCAGCAGCTTGGAGGGACTCCGGGAAAAACTGTTTTTT | CASSLEGLREKLFF
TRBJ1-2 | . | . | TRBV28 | TGTGCCAGCAGGTCGGAGAACTATGGCTACACCTTC | CASRSENYGYTF
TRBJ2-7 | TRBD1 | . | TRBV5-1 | TGCGCCAGCAGCGAGGGACAGGGGCTCTACGAGCAGTACTTC | CASSEGQGLYEQYF
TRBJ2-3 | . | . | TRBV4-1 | TGCGCCAGCAGCCCGGGACTCTTAAAGGGAGCAGATACGCAGTATTTT | CASSPGLLKGADTQYF
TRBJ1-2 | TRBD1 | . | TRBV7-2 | TGTGCCAGCAGCTCCCGGACAGGCGTTGGGGACGGCTACACCTTC | CASSSRTGVGDGYTF
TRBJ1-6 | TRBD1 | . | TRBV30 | TGTGCCTTGATTCCTGCGACAGGGGCCTATAATTCACCCCTCCACTTT | CALIPATGAYNSPLHF
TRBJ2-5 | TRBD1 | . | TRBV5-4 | TGTGCCAGCAGCCCCTCGACAGGGGGAGGTGAGACCCAGTACTTC | CASSPSTGGGETQYF
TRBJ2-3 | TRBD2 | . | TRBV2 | TGTGCCAGCAGTGCTTTATTCCTAGCGGCTTCCACAGATACGCAGTATTTT | CASSALFLAASTDTQYF
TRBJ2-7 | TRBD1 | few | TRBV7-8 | TGTGCCAGCAGCTTTTATACATCCGGGACAGGGACTTCCTACGAGCAGTACTTC | CASSFYTSGTGTSYEQYF
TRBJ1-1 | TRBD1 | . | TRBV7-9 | TGTGCCAGCAGCTTCGGGGCGGGACAGGGTCCTTCGGACACTGAAGCTTTCTTT | CASSFGAGQGPSDTEAFF
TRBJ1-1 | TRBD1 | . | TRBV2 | TGTGCCAGCAGGGCTGACAGGGCCAACACTGAAGCTTTCTTT | CASRADRANTEAFF
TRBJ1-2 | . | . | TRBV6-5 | TGTGCCAGCAGTTCGCCGCTGGACAGTCGCTATGGCTACACCTTC | CASSSPLDSRYGYTF
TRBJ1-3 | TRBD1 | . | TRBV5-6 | TGTGCCAGCAGAAGATACAGGGGGAGCTTTGGAAACACCATATATTTT | CASRRYRGSFGNTIYF
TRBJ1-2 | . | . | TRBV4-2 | TGTGCCAGCAGCCAAGTACAGGCTTATGGCTACACCTTC | CASSQVQAYGYTF
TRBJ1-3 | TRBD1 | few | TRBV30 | TGTGCCTGGAGTAACCCGGGACAGCCTTTCTCTGGAAACACCATATATTTT | CAWSNPGQPFSGNTIYF
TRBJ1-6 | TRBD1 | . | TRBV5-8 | TGTGCCAGCAGCGGTGACAGGGGGTCTTCACCCCTCCACTTT | CASSGDRGSSPLHF
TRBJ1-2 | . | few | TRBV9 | TGTGCCAGCAGCCAACTGGGGGGATATGGCTACACCTTC | CASSQLGGYGYTF
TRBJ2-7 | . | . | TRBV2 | TGTGCCAGCAGTGGGACAGTCTCCTACGAGCAGTACTTC | CASSGTVSYEQYF
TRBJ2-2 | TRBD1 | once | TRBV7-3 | TGTGCCAGCAGCCTCCAGGGACAGAGAATTACCGGGGAGCTGTTTTTT | CASSLQGQRITGELFF
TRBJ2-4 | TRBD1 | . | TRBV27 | TGTGCCAGCAGTCCCCGTGACAGGGCGAGATCCAAAAACATTCAGTACTTC | CASSPRDRARSKNIQYF
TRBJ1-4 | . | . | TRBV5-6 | TGTGCCAGCAGCTTGGCCATGGCCGCCAGTGCAACTAATGAAAAACTGTTTTTT | CASSLAMAASATNEKLFF
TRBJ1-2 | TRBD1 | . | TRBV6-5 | TGTGCCAGCAGTTACTCGGCGGGACAGTTCTATGGCTACACCTTC | CASSYSAGQFYGYTF
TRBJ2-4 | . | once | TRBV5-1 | TGCGCCAGCAGCTTAGGGGGGAGGGAAAACAGTCAGTACTTC | CASSLGGRENSQYF
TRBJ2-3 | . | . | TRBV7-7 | TGTGCTAGCAGTCTCGCCAGCGGATCTAGCACAGATACGCAGTATTTT | CASSLASGSSTDTQYF
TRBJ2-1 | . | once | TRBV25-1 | TGTGCCAGCAGTGTCTCCCCCATAGCTGCCAATGAGCAGTTCTTC | CASSVSPIAANEQFF